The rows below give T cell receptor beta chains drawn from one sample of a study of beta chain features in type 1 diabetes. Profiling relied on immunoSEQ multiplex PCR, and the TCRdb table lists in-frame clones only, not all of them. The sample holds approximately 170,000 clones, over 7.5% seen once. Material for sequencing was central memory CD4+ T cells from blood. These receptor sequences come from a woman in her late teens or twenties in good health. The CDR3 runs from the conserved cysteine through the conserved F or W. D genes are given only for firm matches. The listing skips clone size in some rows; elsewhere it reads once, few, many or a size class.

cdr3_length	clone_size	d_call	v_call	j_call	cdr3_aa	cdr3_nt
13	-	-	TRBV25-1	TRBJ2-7	CASQGTPAYEQYF	TGTGCCAGTCAGGGCACTCCCGCCTACGAGCAGTACTTC
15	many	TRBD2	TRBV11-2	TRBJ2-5	CASSRTSGGQETQYF	TGTGCCAGCAGCCGGACTAGCGGAGGGCAAGAGACCCAGTACTTC
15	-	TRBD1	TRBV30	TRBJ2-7	CAWSAPDRGFYEQYF	TGTGCCTGGAGTGCGCCAGACAGGGGGTTCTACGAGCAGTACTTC
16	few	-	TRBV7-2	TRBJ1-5	CASSPMRQGSNQPQHF	TGTGCCAGCAGCCCTATGAGGCAGGGAAGCAATCAGCCCCAGCATTTT
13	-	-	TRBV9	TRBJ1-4	CASSVNPGEKLFF	TGTGCCAGCAGCGTAAATCCGGGAGAAAAACTGTTTTTT
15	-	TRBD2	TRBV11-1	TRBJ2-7	CASSFLAGGSYEQYF	TGTGCCAGCAGCTTTTTAGCGGGGGGCTCCTACGAGCAGTACTTC
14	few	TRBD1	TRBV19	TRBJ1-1	CASKRRGRDTEAFF	TGTGCCAGTAAACGGAGGGGGCGGGACACTGAAGCTTTCTTT
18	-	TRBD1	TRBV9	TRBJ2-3	CASSALVGTGGGADTQYF	TGTGCCAGCAGCGCCCTCGTCGGGACAGGGGGCGGGGCAGATACGCAGTATTTT
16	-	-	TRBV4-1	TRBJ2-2	CASSSSPSSSTGELFF	TGCGCCAGCAGCTCCTCCCCGTCGTCCAGCACCGGGGAGCTGTTTTTT
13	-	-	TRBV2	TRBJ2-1	CASRDTGGDEQFF	TGTGCCAGCAGAGATACAGGGGGGGATGAGCAGTTCTTC
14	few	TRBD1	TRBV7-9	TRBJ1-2	CASSPDRGAYGYTF	TGTGCCAGCAGCCCGGACAGGGGGGCGTATGGCTACACCTTC
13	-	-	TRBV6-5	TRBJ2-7	CASSPTGAYEQYF	TGTGCCAGCAGCCCAACCGGAGCCTACGAGCAGTACTTC
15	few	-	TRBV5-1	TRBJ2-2	CASSLVRGSGGELFF	TGCGCCAGCAGCTTGGTTAGAGGGTCTGGCGGGGAGCTGTTTTTT
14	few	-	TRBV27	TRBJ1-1	CASTPPGKRTEAFF	TGTGCCAGCACCCCACCGGGAAAGCGGACTGAAGCTTTCTTT
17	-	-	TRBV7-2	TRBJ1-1	CASSSRGRANLNTEAFF	TGTGCCAGCAGCTCAAGGGGCAGGGCCAACTTGAACACTGAAGCTTTCTTT
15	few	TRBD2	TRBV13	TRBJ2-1	CASSLPSGGGSEQFF	TGTGCCAGCAGCCTACCTAGCGGGGGGGGGAGTGAGCAGTTCTTC
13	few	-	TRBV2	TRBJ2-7	CASSSTGAYEQYF	TGTGCCAGCAGCTCAACTGGGGCTTACGAGCAGTACTTC
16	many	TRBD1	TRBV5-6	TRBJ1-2	CASSLVPGQGAGGYTF	TGTGCCAGCAGCTTGGTCCCGGGACAGGGGGCTGGTGGCTACACCTTC
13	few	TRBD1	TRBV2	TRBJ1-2	CASSLRDSYGYTF	TGTGCCAGCAGCCTTCGGGACAGCTATGGCTACACCTTC
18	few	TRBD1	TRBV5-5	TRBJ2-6	CASNPLPTGSSGANVLTF	TGTGCCAGCAACCCTCTGCCGACAGGGTCCTCTGGGGCCAACGTCCTGACTTTC
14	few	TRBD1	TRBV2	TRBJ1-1	CASSEQGGNTEAFF	TGTGCCAGCAGTGAACAGGGGGGAAACACTGAAGCTTTCTTT
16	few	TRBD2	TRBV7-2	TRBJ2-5	CASSRRTSGGHETQYF	TGTGCCAGCAGCCGCCGGACTAGCGGGGGCCATGAGACCCAGTACTTC
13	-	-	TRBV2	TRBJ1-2	CASRAGPNYGYTF	TGTGCCAGCAGGGCAGGGCCCAACTATGGCTACACCTTC
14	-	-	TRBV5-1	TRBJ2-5	CASSLGQMRETQYF	TGCGCCAGCAGCTTGGGCCAAATGAGAGAGACCCAGTACTTC
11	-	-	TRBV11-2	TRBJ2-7	CASSLGAGEYF	TGTGCCAGCAGCTTAGGGGCAGGGGAGTACTTC
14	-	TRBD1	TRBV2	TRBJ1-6	CASSSRTGGSPLHF	TGTGCCAGCAGCTCTAGGACAGGGGGCTCACCCCTCCACTTT
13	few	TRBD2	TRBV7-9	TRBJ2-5	CASGLAGGETQYF	TGTGCCAGCGGTCTAGCGGGGGGAGAGACCCAGTACTTC
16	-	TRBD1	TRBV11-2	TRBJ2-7	CASSRLGDRHSYEQYF	TGTGCCAGCAGCAGGTTGGGGGACAGACACTCCTACGAGCAGTACTTC
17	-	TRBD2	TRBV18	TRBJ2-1	CASSPPGSGGAYNEQFF	TGTGCCAGCTCACCACCGGGATCGGGGGGGGCCTACAATGAGCAGTTCTTC
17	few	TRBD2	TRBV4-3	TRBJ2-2	CASSHVLAVANTGELFF	TGCGCCAGCAGCCATGTTCTAGCGGTCGCGAACACCGGGGAGCTGTTTTTT
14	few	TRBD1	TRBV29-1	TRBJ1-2	CSVGQGLSNYGYTF	TGCAGCGTCGGACAGGGCCTTTCTAACTATGGCTACACCTTC
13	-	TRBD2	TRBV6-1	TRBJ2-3	CASSEGGEDTQYF	TGTGCCAGCAGTGAGGGGGGGGAAGATACGCAGTATTTT
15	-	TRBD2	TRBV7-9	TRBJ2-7	CASSSTSGPDWEQYF	TGTGCCAGCAGCTCGACTAGCGGCCCCGATTGGGAGCAGTACTTC
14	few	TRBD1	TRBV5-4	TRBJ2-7	CASSSTGTGSEQYF	TGTGCCAGCAGCTCGACCGGGACAGGGAGCGAGCAGTACTTC
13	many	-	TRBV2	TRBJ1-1	CATSIQMNTEAFF	TGTGCCACTTCGATACAGATGAACACTGAAGCTTTCTTT
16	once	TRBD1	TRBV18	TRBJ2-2	CASSPPKTGGTGELFF	TGTGCCAGCTCACCACCCAAGACAGGGGGCACCGGGGAGCTGTTTTTT
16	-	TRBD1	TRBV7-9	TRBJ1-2	CASSLNEETGSFGYTF	TGTGCCAGCAGCTTAAACGAGGAGACAGGGTCTTTTGGCTACACCTTC
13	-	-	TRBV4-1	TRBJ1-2	CASSQAANYGYTF	TGCGCCAGCAGCCAAGCTGCTAACTATGGCTACACCTTC
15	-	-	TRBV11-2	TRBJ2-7	CASSRGQPPTYEQYF	TGTGCCAGCAGCCGGGGTCAACCTCCTACCTACGAGCAGTACTTC
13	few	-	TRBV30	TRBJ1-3	CAWRGTSGNTIYF	TGTGCCTGGAGGGGGACTAGTGGAAACACCATATATTTT
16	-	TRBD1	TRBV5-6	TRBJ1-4	CASSSWTGRRDEKLFF	TGTGCCAGCAGCTCGTGGACAGGGAGGAGGGATGAAAAACTGTTTTTT
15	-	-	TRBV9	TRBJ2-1	CASSVADSSYNEQFF	TGTGCCAGCAGCGTAGCAGACAGCTCCTACAATGAGCAGTTCTTC
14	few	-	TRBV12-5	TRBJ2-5	CASVPGLPKETQYF	TGTGCTAGCGTTCCCGGACTCCCTAAAGAGACCCAGTACTTC
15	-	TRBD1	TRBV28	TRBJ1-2	CASSSQGVPNYGYTF	TGTGCCAGCAGTTCCCAGGGGGTTCCTAACTATGGCTACACCTTC
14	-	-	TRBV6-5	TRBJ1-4	CASRRTSGNEKLFF	TGTGCCAGCAGGAGGACATCTGGCAATGAAAAACTGTTTTTT
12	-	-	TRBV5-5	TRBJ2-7	CASSLSLYEQYF	TGTGCCAGCAGCTTGTCCCTCTACGAGCAGTACTTC
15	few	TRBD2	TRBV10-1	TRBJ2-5	CASSDLAGGKETQYF	TGCGCCAGCAGCGACCTAGCGGGGGGCAAAGAGACCCAGTACTTC
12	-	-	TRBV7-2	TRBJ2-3	CASSQRGDTQYF	TGTGCCAGCAGCCAACGGGGAGATACGCAGTATTTT
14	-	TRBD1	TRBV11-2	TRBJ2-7	CASSRSGTAYEQYF	TGTGCCAGCAGCCGATCCGGGACAGCCTACGAGCAGTACTTC
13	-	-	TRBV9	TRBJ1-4	CASSGEGREKLFF	TGTGCCAGCAGCGGAGAGGGTAGAGAAAAACTGTTTTTT
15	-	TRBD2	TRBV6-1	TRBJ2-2	CASRRGLANTGELFF	TGTGCCAGCAGGCGAGGACTAGCGAACACCGGGGAGCTGTTTTTT
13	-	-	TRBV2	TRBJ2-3	CASSGTTTDTQYF	TGTGCCAGCTCCGGGACAACCACAGATACGCAGTATTTT
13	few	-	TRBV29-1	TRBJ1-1	CSVGRRSGTEAFF	TGCAGCGTCGGCCGGAGAAGCGGCACTGAAGCTTTCTTT
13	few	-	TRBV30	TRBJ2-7	CAWSVIGAGEQYF	TGTGCCTGGAGTGTCATAGGGGCCGGCGAGCAGTACTTC
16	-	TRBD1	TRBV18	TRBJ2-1	CASSPLGQGAHNEQFF	TGTGCCAGCTCACCACTTGGCCAGGGGGCGCACAATGAGCAGTTCTTC
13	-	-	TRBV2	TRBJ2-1	CASSGREYNEQFF	TGTGCCAGCAGTGGTCGGGAGTACAATGAGCAGTTCTTC
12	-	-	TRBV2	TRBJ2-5	CASTQGLETQYF	TGTGCCAGCACTCAGGGTCTGGAGACCCAGTACTTC